The 10 T cell receptor beta chains listed next were all sequenced from one sample in a study of blood T cell repertoires in COVID-19. Profiling relied on immunoSEQ multiplex PCR, and the TCRdb table lists in-frame clones only, not all of them. The sample holds 250,000 to 300,000 clones, under 90% seen once. The specimen was PBMCs or T cells enriched from blood (not recorded which). The receptors were sampled from a man in his late teens or twenties who had recovered from COVID-19.

The gene calls are TRBV5-5 and TRBJ2-1; 8 positions match TRBD2. The V gene's germline CDR1 is SGHKS and CDR2 YYEKEE (reference sequence). The CDR3 spans 18 residues. Trimming at V came to 0 bases and at J to 1 base, leaving 9 bases not matched to a gene. CDR3: CASSLARGAGESYNEQFF. The CDR3 DNA sequence: TGTGCCAGCAGCTTGGCCCGGGGAGCGGGAGAATCCTACAATGAGCAGTTCTTC.

The J gene is TRBJ1-1, the V gene TRBV19, with 7 bases aligning to TRBD1. Looked up from germline, CDR1 is LNHDA and CDR2 is SQIVND (reference sequence). J was trimmed by 4 bases and V by 6 bases; bases with no gene match: 8. The CDR3 length is 14 residues. In DNA form, the CDR3 reads TGTGCCAGTAGGGATTCAGGACAGGTCACTGAAGCTTTCTTT. Protein product: CASRDSGQVTEAFF.

This sequence joins TRBV7-9 and TRBJ2-5; possibly TRBD1 for D (6 bases). In germline, CDR1 is SEHNR, CDR2 FQNEAQ (reference sequence). The CDR3 loop spans 12 amino acids. V lost 8 bases and J 5 bases, leaving 12 bases between the germline ends. The CDR3 sequence: CASGTGTETQYF. For the CDR3, the DNA is TGTGCCAGCGGAACAGGGACGGAGACCCAGTACTTC.

CDR3 bases: TGCGCCAGCAGCCAAGTATCCGGGGGGTACGAGCAGTACTTC. It yields the protein CASSQVSGGYEQYF. The chain uses TRBV4-1 and TRBJ2-7; 7 bases are shared with TRBD2. Germline trimming cut 1 base from V and 4 bases from J; bases unmatched to any gene: 4. Per the germline V gene, CDR1 is MGHRA and CDR2 is YSYEKL. CDR3 size: 14 residues.

The gene calls are TRBV19 and TRBJ1-4; no clear D gene. Per the germline V gene, CDR1 is LNHDA and CDR2 is SQIVND (reference sequence). The CDR3 consists of 15 residues. Trimming pared 6 bases from V and 8 bases from J, leaving 19 bases between. This chain's CDR3 is CASRATSMPLEKLFF. The CDR3 coding sequence is TGTGCCAGTAGGGCGACAAGTATGCCGCTGGAAAAACTGTTTTTT. Complete variable domain (other parts from reference TRBV19 and TRBJ1-4): DGGITQSPKYLFRKEGQNVTLSCEQNLNHDAMYWYRQDPGQGLRLIYYSQIVNDFQKGDIAEGYSVSREKKESFPLTVTSAQKNPTAFYLCASRATSMPLEKLFFGSGTQLSVL.

The V call is TRBV27, the J call TRBJ1-2, with D hard to call. Germline V lookup: CDR1 MNHEY, CDR2 SMNVEV (reference sequence). V was trimmed by 8 bases and J by 3 bases, leaving 13 bases between them. The CDR3 consists of 13 residues. DNA for the CDR3: TGTGCCAGCTTGGGAGGGAGTGACTATGGCTACACCTTC. Translation gives CASLGGSDYGYTF.

As for this clone: A far larger clone is one nucleotide away, so this likely arose from a read error. V gene TRBV27 combines with J gene TRBJ1-3; TRBD1 matches 7 bases. Germline V CDR1 and CDR2: MNHEY, SMNVEV (reference sequence). The V gene end was trimmed by 4 bases and the J gene end by 0 bases; junction bases not matched to a gene: 3. The CDR3 has 15 residues. CDR3 loop: CASSSTGSSGNTIYF. In DNA form, the CDR3 reads TGTGCCAGCAGTTCGACAGGGAGCTCTGGAAACACCATATATTTT.

This sequence joins TRBV5-1 and TRBJ1-2; D call uncertain. Per germline, CDR1 SGHRS and CDR2 YFSETQ. The CDR3 extends over 14 amino acids. Trimming took off 4 bases at V and 4 bases at J, with 14 bases between the two ends. The CDR3 region is CASSAEERGYGYTF. The CDR3 DNA sequence: TGCGCCAGCAGCGCCGAAGAGAGAGGCTATGGCTACACCTTC. Full variable domain (remainder filled in from reference TRBV5-1 and TRBJ1-2): KAGVTQTPRYLIKTRGQQVTLSCSPISGHRSVSWYQQTPGQGLQFLFEYFSETQRNKGNFPGRFSGRQFSNSRSEMNVSTLELGDSALYLCASSAEERGYGYTFGSGTRLTVV.

This clone was found a few times. The gene calls are TRBV4-1 and TRBJ2-7; D unresolved. Per germline, CDR1 MGHRA and CDR2 YSYEKL. V lost 3 bases and J lost 3, with 3 bases in between. This CDR3 contains 11 residues. The CDR3 sequence is CASSHGYEQYF. DNA of the CDR3: TGCGCCAGCAGCCACGGCTACGAGCAGTACTTC.

V gene TRBV5-8 combines with J gene TRBJ1-5; 7 nucleotides match TRBD1. This CDR3 spans 17 amino acids. Per the germline V gene, CDR1 is SGHTS and CDR2 is YDEGEE. V shed 4 bases and J 0 bases; nucleotides not matched to a gene: 10. The CDR3 nucleotides read TGTGCCAGCAGCCCCCCTGTTGGGACAGATAGCAATCAGCCCCAGCATTTT. This translates into CASSPPVGTDSNQPQHF. Together with reference TRBV5-8 and TRBJ1-5, the CDR3 gives the full variable domain: EAGVTQSPTHLIKTRGQQATLRCSPISGHTSVYWYQQALGLGLQFLLWYDEGEERNRGNFPPRFSGRQFPNYSSELNVNALELEDSALYLCASSPPVGTDSNQPQHFGDGTRLSIL.